This note documents a single TCR beta chain sequence. Its target is not known. Germline CDR1 SQVTM, CDR2 ANQGSEA. Trimming stripped 4 bases from V and 7 bases from J, with 16 bases between. CDR3 length: 13 amino acids. The data were obtained in a study of Graves' ophthalmopathy and Graves' hyperthyroidism. Enrollment excluded any patients with other autoimmune diseases, uncontrolled infections, pregnancy or lactation. Orbital computed tomography, together with clinical symptoms, serum thyroxine, TRAb and thyroid ultrasound, was used for diagnosis. Study results and limitations: With 70.59% sensitivity and around 79% specificity, the model predicted ophthalmopathy progression.

Amplifying from RNA transcripts, the study obtained TCR beta CDR3 regions. The workflow started with a first-round RT-PCR run with HTBI primers and then moved on to a second-round multiplex PCR. TCRdb passed the multiplex PCR reads through MiXCR, listing each CDR3 protein once. The data show about 590,000 distinct CDR3 sequences, less than 45% seen once. The chain joins TRBV29-1 to TRBJ1-2; tentative D call: TRBD1 (5 bases). The sequence was collected from an adult man with Graves' hyperthyroidism. The sequencing sample was made of peripheral blood or thyroid tissue (not recorded which). The CDR3 bases are TGCAGCGTTGCGTCGGGAGGGGCAGTTGGCTACACCTTC. This encodes CSVASGGAVGYTF.